One sample yielded the 5 T cell receptor beta chains listed below, sequenced in a study of CD8 T cells in Susac syndrome (dated by TCRdb to between 2019 and 2020). The library was generated by the immunoSEQ multiplex PCR assay. RNA was extracted using the RNeasy kit, and roughly 0.5 to 1 microgram was reverse transcribed with random hexamers. TCRdb ran its own pipeline on the public reads, namely fastp trimming at Q25 and MiXCR clone calling, and kept in-frame beta chains. Entries are consolidated by CDR3 protein sequence, retaining the most common genes and DNA. This sample is represented by 130,000 or so distinct CDR3 sequences; 80% to 85% of them were singletons. Of the sample, 0.45% to 0.65% falls within the top ten clones. Sequences were obtained from CD8+ T cells from PBMCs. These receptors were obtained from a human donor with multiple sclerosis.

This chain links TRBV2 with TRBJ1-3, with unresolved D. Germline V gene data show CDR1 as SNHLY and CDR2 as FYNNEI. The V and J ends lost 3 bases and 0 bases respectively, with 6 bases between them. CDR3 length: 14 amino acids. CDR3 DNA sequence: TGTGCCAGCAGTGAGTACATCTCTGGAAACACCATATATTTT. The encoded protein is CASSEYISGNTIYF.

The CDR3 DNA is TGTGCCAGCAACCCGGGACTAACCTACAATGAGCAGTTCTTC. This gives the protein CASNPGLTYNEQFF. J is TRBJ2-1 and V is TRBV9; 7 positions agree with TRBD2. Germline CDR1 and CDR2: SGDLS and YYNGEE. The V gene end was trimmed by 6 bases and the J gene end by 2 bases; junction bases not matched to a gene: 5. This CDR3 has 14 residues.

The rearrangement links TRBV24-1 to TRBJ2-5; D ambiguous. The germline V gene has CDR1 KGHDR and CDR2 SFDVKD. This CDR3 is built from 15 residues. V lost 3 bases and J lost 2, with 12 bases in between. The CDR3 DNA sequence: TGTGCCACCAGTGATACTAAGGCCTATCAAGAGACCCAGTACTTC. Residues: CATSDTKAYQETQYF.

V is TRBV7-9 and J is TRBJ1-1, with D perhaps TRBD1 (6 bases). Germline V lookup: CDR1 SEHNR, CDR2 FQNEAQ (reference sequence). V was trimmed by 6 bases and J by 6 bases, leaving 11 bases between them. This CDR3 contains 12 residues. CDR3 nucleotides: TGTGCCAGCAGGACCGGGACACCTGAAGCTTTCTTT. Its translation: CASRTGTPEAFF.

The chain combines TRBV7-6 with TRBJ2-1, with TRBD2 matching over 14 bases. Germline V gene sequence: CDR1 SGHVS, CDR2 FNYEAQ. V dropped 4 bases and J dropped 8; count of bases not matched to a gene: 13. The CDR3 loop spans 18 amino acids. CDR3 in DNA: TGTGCCAGCAGCTCCCCCGTTGAGGGGACTAGCGGGAGATATGAGCAGTTCTTC. Translating it yields CASSSPVEGTSGRYEQFF.